The clone carrying this TCR beta chain was observed a few times. Its matching antigen is unknown. The data derive from a study of breast tumors, draining lymph nodes, adjacent tissues. Study results and caveats: Tumor repertoires ranked between lymph nodes and nontumor tissue in diversity, with V and J gene preferences. Luminal-like breast cancer showed significantly higher tumor–nontumor repertoire similarity than basal-like. The lymph node origin of tumor T cells was framed as consistent with a hypothesis, not demonstrated. Data fit most tumor T cells coming from lymph node, expanding in tumor.

CDR3 length: 14 residues. V gave up 5 bases and J gave up 5 bases, with 15 bases separating them. Germline loops: CDR1 LNHDA, CDR2 SQIVND (reference sequence). The lymph nodes were axillary draining lymph nodes from breast cancer patients. TCRdb reprocessed the multiplex PCR reads via MiXCR and lists one record per CDR3 protein. The data show some 85,000 distinct CDR3 sequences, approximately 31% seen once. The TCR originated in a female donor with breast cancer. Some clones in this sample may be carry-over from other donors' samples. Sequenced input: axillary lymph node tissue. The chain is built from TRBV19 and TRBJ1-1, with D perhaps matching TRBD1 (6 bases). CDR3 sequence reads: CASSLIQQGTEAFF. The CDR3 DNA reads as TGTGCCAGTAGTTTAATTCAGCAGGGGACTGAAGCTTTCTTT. The full variable domain, with the rest looked up from reference TRBV19 and TRBJ1-1, is DGGITQSPKYLFRKEGQNVTLSCEQNLNHDAMYWYRQDPGQGLRLIYYSQIVNDFQKGDIAEGYSVSREKKESFPLTVTSAQKNPTAFYLCASSLIQQGTEAFFGQGTRLTVV.